Below, 17 T cell receptor beta chains from the same sample are listed, as sequenced in a study of CD4 T cell repertoires in COVID-19. Sequencing was performed with immunoSEQ multiplex PCR; in TCRdb, only in-frame clones are kept and a portion is missing. The sample lists more than 65,000 clones, roughly 85% occurring once. The sequencing used CD4+ T cells from peripheral blood, collected after recovery from COVID-19. The receptors originated from a human donor who had COVID-19.

The V and J genes are TRBV9 and TRBJ1-1; D may be TRBD1 (6 bases). Germline V CDR1 and CDR2: SGDLS, YYNGEE. V was shortened by 0 bases and J by 2 bases, with 11 bases between the two germline ends. CDR3 size: 15 residues. This chain's CDR3 is CASSVAAGGNTEAFF. The CDR3 region has the DNA TGTGCCAGCAGCGTAGCGGCGGGGGGCAACACTGAAGCTTTCTTT. The complete variable domain, with remaining parts taken from reference TRBV9 and TRBJ1-1, reads DSGVTQTPKHLITATGQRVTLRCSPRSGDLSVYWYQQSLDQGLQFLIQYYNGEERAKGNILERFSAQQFPDLHSELNLSSLELGDSALYFCASSVAAGGNTEAFFGQGTRLTVV.

This clone was detected only a few times. V usage is TRBV20-1 and J usage is TRBJ2-7; D remains unclear. CDR1 DFQATT and CDR2 SNEGSKA come from the germline V gene (reference sequence). The CDR3 is made up of 12 amino acids. Trimming took off 3 bases at V and 11 bases at J, with 17 bases between the two ends. CDR3 loop: CSASAYPSLEYF. CDR3 coding DNA: TGCAGTGCTAGTGCCTACCCCAGTCTGGAGTACTTC.

This chain joins TRBV6-4 and TRBJ1-4; 7 bases agree with TRBD1. This CDR3 is built from 14 residues. The V gene's germline CDR1 is MRHNA and CDR2 SNTAGT. V trimming: 3 bases; J trimming: 5 bases; junction bases outside the gene matches: 3. The CDR3 is CASSEGQRNEKLFF. The CDR3 bases are TGTGCCAGCAGTGAGGGACAGAGAAATGAAAAACTGTTTTTT.

The chain couples TRBV5-4 to TRBJ1-1; the D gene is possibly TRBD1 (6 bases). The CDR3 is 14 amino acids. V lost 3 bases and J 5 bases, leaving 14 bases between the germline ends. Germline lookup yields CDR1 SGHNT and CDR2 YYREEE (reference sequence). Here the CDR3 DNA reads TGTGCCAGCAGCTCGCTACAGGGTAATACTGAAGCTTTCTTT. Its protein is CASSSLQGNTEAFF.

J is TRBJ2-7 and V is TRBV6-5; D possibly corresponds to TRBD1 (5 bases). The CDR3 has 16 residues. Trimming removed 2 bases at V and 0 bases at J, with 14 bases between. Germline V lookup: CDR1 MNHEY, CDR2 SVGAGI. CDR3 sequence reads: CASSYGATGRSYEQYF. As DNA, the CDR3 is TGTGCCAGCAGTTACGGGGCCACCGGGCGCTCCTACGAGCAGTACTTC.

In nucleotides, the CDR3 is TGTGCCACCACCCCTGAGGGTGTCAGGGGGCTTGTAGAGACCCAGTACTTC. Translated: CATTPEGVRGLVETQYF. The rearrangement uses TRBV24-1 and TRBJ2-5; 8 nucleotides align to TRBD1. CDR1 KGHDR and CDR2 SFDVKD come from the germline V gene. V gave up 8 bases and J gave up 4 bases; unmatched junction bases: 17. This CDR3 spans 17 amino acids.

The chain carries TRBV30 and TRBJ2-1, with D perhaps TRBD2 (5 bases). The CDR3 extends over 14 amino acids. Trimming cost V 0 bases and J 2 bases, with 8 bases left between them. Germline V CDR1 and CDR2: GTSNPN, SVGIG (reference sequence). DNA for the CDR3: TGTGCCTGGAGTGTCCTAGCCGCCTACAATGAGCAGTTCTTC. Encoded protein: CAWSVLAAYNEQFF. Full variable domain (remainder filled in from reference TRBV30 and TRBJ2-1): SQTIHQWPATLVQPVGSPLSLECTVEGTSNPNLYWYRQAAGRGLQLLFYSVGIGQISSEVPQNLSASRPQDRQFILSSKKLLLSDSGFYLCAWSVLAAYNEQFFGPGTRLTVL.

The chain joins TRBV3-1 (or the pseudogene TRBV3-2) to TRBJ1-4; the D is unclear. The ends were cut back, 0 bases at V and 0 bases at J, with 8 bases in the middle. The length of the CDR3 is 16 residues. Germline-derived CDR1 and CDR2 are LGHDT and YNNKEL (reference sequence). CDR3 in DNA: TGTGCCAGCAGCCAAGAAAGTGTAGCAACTAATGAAAAACTGTTTTTT. This codes for CASSQESVATNEKLFF.

The V call is TRBV10-3, the J call TRBJ1-4; 12 bases are a match to TRBD1. This CDR3 contains 17 residues. Germline values: CDR1 ENHRY, CDR2 SYGVKD. The V and J ends lost 6 bases and 7 bases, in that order; junction bases with no gene match: 12. CDR3: CAISSPGQGARGEKLFF. CDR3 coding DNA: TGTGCCATCAGCTCCCCGGGACAGGGGGCGCGGGGTGAAAAACTGTTTTTT.

This clone appeared a few times. The CDR3 here is CATSDPNTGTLRGNEQFF. CDR3 coding DNA: TGTGCCACCAGTGATCCTAACACCGGGACACTGCGTGGCAATGAGCAGTTCTTC. J is TRBJ2-1 and V is TRBV24-1; tentatively, D is TRBD1 (6 bases). Trimming cost V 3 bases and J 6 bases, with 23 bases left between them. The CDR3 is 18 residues long. Germline CDR1 is KGHDR and CDR2 is SFDVKD.

This rearrangement joins TRBV19 to TRBJ2-1; 7 bases match TRBD2. Germline V gene sequence: CDR1 LNHDA, CDR2 SQIVND (reference sequence). This CDR3 spans 15 amino acids. Trimming cost V 3 bases and J 4 bases; bases outside gene matches: 6. DNA for the CDR3: TGTGCCAGTAGTATTCTAGCGGAGTTATACAATGAGCAGTTCTTC. This gives the protein CASSILAELYNEQFF.

CDR3: CASSDSGGPQETQYF. For the CDR3, the DNA is TGTGCCAGCAGTGACTCGGGAGGTCCCCAAGAGACCCAGTACTTC. J is TRBJ2-5 and V is TRBV2; 7 nucleotides align to TRBD2. The length of the CDR3 is 15 residues. Germline lookup yields CDR1 SNHLY and CDR2 FYNNEI. The junction had 5 bases not matched to a gene; V was cut back by 3 bases and J by 1 base.

This chain connects TRBV5-1 to TRBJ2-7, with a tentative D call TRBD1 (6 bases). Germline loops: CDR1 SGHRS, CDR2 YFSETQ. The CDR3 has 14 residues. V was shortened by 0 bases and J by 3 bases, with 10 bases between the two germline ends. CDR3 bases: TGCGCCAGCAGCTTGGGGACAGACTTCTACGAGCAGTACTTC. It translates to CASSLGTDFYEQYF.

This chain connects TRBV19 to TRBJ1-2, with 8 bases lining up with TRBD1. With 2 bases clipped from V and 6 bases from J, the junction kept 5 bases outside the gene matches. The CDR3 spans 14 residues. Germline CDR1 LNHDA, CDR2 SQIVND (reference sequence). DNA for the CDR3: TGTGCCAGTAGTATACAGGGGGCTTTGGATGGCTACACCTTC. Amino acid sequence: CASSIQGALDGYTF.

The chain combines TRBV28 with TRBJ1-2; D may be TRBD1 (5 bases). The V gene's germline CDR1 is MDHEN and CDR2 SYDVKM. Deletions cut 1 base from V and 4 bases from J, with 16 bases between. The length of the CDR3 is 16 residues. The DNA of the CDR3 is TGTGCCAGCAGTTTATCGGGGGAGGGGCGGAGCTATGGCTACACCTTC. Translation gives CASSLSGEGRSYGYTF.

V gene TRBV11-2 combines with J gene TRBJ2-1, with TRBD2 matching 7 bases. The CDR3 totals 14 residues. V shed 1 base and J 6 bases; nucleotides not matched to a gene: 3. Germline CDR1 and CDR2: SGHAT and FQNNGV. The DNA for the CDR3 is TGTGCCAGCAGCTTAGGGCTAGCGGCCAATGAGCAGTTCTTC. Its protein is CASSLGLAANEQFF.

This clone was detected only a few times. The chain employs TRBV12-3 or TRBV12-4 and TRBJ2-1; tentative D call: TRBD1 (5 bases). The CDR3 totals 13 residues. V lost 1 base and J lost 6, with 7 bases in between. The CDR3 protein is CASSLGQGNEQFF. The CDR3, as DNA: TGTGCCAGCAGTTTAGGGCAGGGCAATGAGCAGTTCTTC.